The 19 T cell receptor beta chains listed next were all sequenced from one sample in a study of T-cell reconstitution after alpha-beta-depleted transplantation in children. Construction of the TCRbeta library involved unique molecular identifiers. MiXCR, run by TCRdb on the PCR reads, gives a single entry per CDR3 protein. The sample gives about 690,000 distinct CDR3 sequences, about 15% of which show up once; 1.1% is in the top ten. This specimen was PBMCs from the stem cell graft donor, taken from the stem cell graft. These receptors were collected from a human donor who donated a stem cell graft to a child with acute myeloid leukemia.

Comment on this clonotype: The CDR3 end shows no conserved phenylalanine or tryptophan, and so a read error is likely. The CDR3 sequence: CATSRRTGENEQYL. For the CDR3, the DNA is TGTGCCACCAGCAGGAGGACAGGGGAAAACGAGCAGTACCTC. The chain employs TRBV15 and TRBJ2-7, with 9 bases fitting TRBD1. The CDR3 is 14 residues long. V dropped 3 bases and J dropped 5; count of bases not matched to a gene: 5. Germline-derived CDR1 and CDR2 are LNHNV and YYDKDF (reference sequence).

This clonotype was recorded a few times. The rearrangement links TRBV4-3 to TRBJ2-2, with D possibly TRBD1 on 5 matching bases. This CDR3 has 14 residues. Germline CDR1 and CDR2: LGHNA and YSLEER. The V and J ends lost 0 bases and 8 bases respectively, with 10 bases between them. The CDR3: CASSQEWGLGELFF. DNA for the CDR3: TGCGCCAGCAGCCAAGAGTGGGGCTTAGGGGAGCTGTTTTTT.

This clonotype came up many times. The chain carries TRBV27 and TRBJ1-1; TRBD1 agrees at 8 bases. This CDR3 has 15 residues. Losses at the gene ends were 2 bases for V and 5 bases for J; bases not matched to a gene: 7. Germline V gives CDR1 MNHEY, CDR2 SMNVEV (reference sequence). CDR3 bases: TGTGCCAGCAGTTTAAGACAGGGGAGAGGGACTGAAGCTTTCTTT. It encodes CASSLRQGRGTEAFF.

This clonotype was counted between two and nine times. The chain combines TRBV27 with TRBJ2-7, with a tentative D call TRBD2 (6 bases). V lost 8 bases and J lost 3, with 20 bases in between. Germline CDR1 is MNHEY and CDR2 is SMNVEV (reference sequence). This CDR3 is 15 amino acids long. The CDR3 here is CASGRPGLPGYEQYF. In DNA form, the CDR3 reads TGTGCCAGCGGGAGACCGGGACTCCCTGGCTACGAGCAGTACTTC.

The rearrangement joins TRBV6-5 to TRBJ1-1; D not certain. Germline CDR1 MNHEY, CDR2 SVGAGI. The CDR3 runs to 16 residues. V gave up 0 bases and J gave up 0 bases, with 11 bases separating them. CDR3 DNA: TGTGCCAGCAGTTACTCGTGGGAGCGGCTGAACACTGAAGCTTTCTTT. Amino acids: CASSYSWERLNTEAFF.

This clonotype has ten or more counts. The CDR3 loop reads CASSPKSGTSTLNNEQFF. CDR3 DNA: TGTGCCAGCAGCCCAAAATCCGGGACATCTACACTTAACAATGAGCAGTTCTTC. The V call is TRBV7-8, the J call TRBJ2-1; maybe TRBD1 (6 bases). CDR3 length equals 18 residues. From germline, CDR1 is SGHVS and CDR2 FQNEAQ. Trimming left V 5 bases short and J 5 bases short, with 25 bases between.

DNA of the CDR3: TGTGCCAGCAGCCACAATCCGGGAGCATCGGATACGCAGTATTTT. Protein sequence: CASSHNPGASDTQYF. The chain links TRBV7-2 to TRBJ2-3, with D maybe TRBD2 (6 bases). CDR1 SGHTA and CDR2 FQGNSA come from the germline V gene. This CDR3 is 15 amino acids long. V was shortened by 5 bases and J by 6 bases, with 18 bases between the two germline ends.

In nucleotides, the CDR3 is TGTGCCAGCAGCGAGGTCTGGGCGGCGCGTTCCAATGAGCAGTTCTTC. This codes for CASSEVWAARSNEQFF. This chain joins TRBV9 and TRBJ2-1; D is unresolved. Trimming left V 3 bases short and J 6 bases short, with 19 bases between. The length of the CDR3 is 16 residues. The germline CDR1 and CDR2 sequences are SGDLS and YYNGEE.

CDR3 sequence (DNA): TGTGCCAGCAGTGAAAATAGCAATCAGCCCCAGCATTTT. Protein sequence: CASSENSNQPQHF. This chain uses TRBV2 with TRBJ1-5; D is unresolved. Germline V gene lookup returns CDR1 SNHLY and CDR2 FYNNEI. V was clipped by 2 bases and J by 0 bases, with 2 bases between them. This CDR3 is built from 13 residues.

This clonotype has a count of ten or more. This rearrangement joins TRBV29-1 to TRBJ2-6, with a weak D call TRBD1 (5 bases). The CDR3 totals 13 residues. The germline CDR1 and CDR2 sequences are SQVTM and ANQGSEA. V lost 5 bases, J lost 2 bases, and 7 bases lay in between. The CDR3 nucleotides read TGCAGCGTTACAGGAACTGGGGCCAACGTCCTGACTTTC. Its protein product is CSVTGTGANVLTF.

The J gene is TRBJ1-1, the V gene TRBV27; possibly TRBD1 for D (6 bases). The CDR3 covers 15 residues. V lost 0 bases and J 0 bases, leaving 8 bases between the germline ends. Germline-derived CDR1 and CDR2 are MNHEY and SMNVEV (reference sequence). CDR3 nucleotides: TGTGCCAGCAGTTTATCGGACAGCGTGAACACTGAAGCTTTCTTT. Translated, it gives CASSLSDSVNTEAFF.

This clonotype has more than one count but fewer than ten. V gene TRBV12-3 or TRBV12-4 combines with J gene TRBJ1-6, with D unresolved. Trimming removed 8 bases from V and 0 bases from J, with 8 bases in between. The CDR3 consists of 14 residues. CDR3 sequence reads: CASGLSSYNSPLHF. CDR3 nucleotide sequence: TGTGCCAGCGGTCTGAGCTCCTATAATTCACCCCTCCACTTT.

CDR3 in amino acids: CASKRLDRVDSPLHF. DNA for the CDR3: TGTGCCAGCAAGCGTCTGGACAGGGTAGATTCACCCCTCCACTTT. The chain uses TRBV6-2 or TRBV6-3 and TRBJ1-6; 8 bases line up with TRBD1. The CDR3 is made up of 15 amino acids. The V gene's germline CDR1 is MNHEY and CDR2 SVGEGT. V shed 7 bases and J 8 bases; nucleotides not matched to a gene: 10.

This clonotype was found many times. The chain is built from TRBV20-1 and TRBJ1-2; D gene ambiguous. The CDR3 sequence is 14 residues long. Trimming stripped 6 bases from V and 8 bases from J, with 22 bases between. CDR1 is DFQATT and CDR2 is SNEGSKA in the germline V gene (reference sequence). The CDR3 DNA sequence: TGCAGTGCGCTAGATACCCTGACTCCGGACGGCTACACCTTC. Its translation is CSALDTLTPDGYTF.

Ten or more counts support this clonotype. The chain links TRBV29-1 to TRBJ2-6; unclear D gene. Trimming removed 0 bases from V and 0 bases from J, with 9 bases in between. There are 16 residues in the CDR3. Germline values: CDR1 SQVTM, CDR2 ANQGSEA. The CDR3 spells CSVEDFSGSGANVLTF. Here the CDR3 DNA reads TGCAGCGTTGAAGATTTCTCAGGCTCTGGGGCCAACGTCCTGACTTTC.

The genes are TRBV20-1 and TRBJ1-1; D is possibly TRBD1 (5 bases). The CDR3 spans 13 residues. Germline V lookup: CDR1 DFQATT, CDR2 SNEGSKA (reference sequence). Trimming stripped 5 bases from V and 0 bases from J, with 10 bases between. The CDR3 DNA reads as TGCAGTGCTGTCCGGGGGGTGAACACTGAAGCTTTCTTT. This gives the protein CSAVRGVNTEAFF.

This clonotype was counted at least ten times. This sequence joins TRBV20-1 and TRBJ2-1; 12 bases map to TRBD2. The CDR3 sequence is 16 residues long. V was pared by 3 bases and J by 3 bases, with 6 bases of the junction left unmatched. Per germline, CDR1 DFQATT and CDR2 SNEGSKA (reference sequence). Here the CDR3 reads CSARGTSGGFYNEQFF. The CDR3 DNA is TGCAGTGCTAGGGGTACTAGCGGGGGGTTCTACAATGAGCAGTTCTTC.

The gene calls are TRBV24-1 and TRBJ1-5, with TRBD1 identical over 7 bases. The CDR3 contains 15 residues. J was trimmed by 5 bases and V by 4 bases; bases with no gene match: 7. The germline V gene encodes CDR1 KGHDR and CDR2 SFDVKD. The CDR3 protein is CATSDSRTGYQPQHF. The CDR3 DNA is TGTGCCACCAGTGACTCCCGGACAGGTTATCAGCCCCAGCATTTT.

V and J are TRBV11-2 and TRBJ2-1, with D tentatively TRBD1 (5 bases). The CDR3 contains 18 residues. The V gene's germline CDR1 is SGHAT and CDR2 FQNNGV. Trimming pared 0 bases from V and 5 bases from J, leaving 20 bases between. The CDR3 DNA reads as TGTGCCAGCAGCTTAGAGAACGGGTACGACAGTTTAGACAATGAGCAGTTCTTC. Translation gives CASSLENGYDSLDNEQFF.